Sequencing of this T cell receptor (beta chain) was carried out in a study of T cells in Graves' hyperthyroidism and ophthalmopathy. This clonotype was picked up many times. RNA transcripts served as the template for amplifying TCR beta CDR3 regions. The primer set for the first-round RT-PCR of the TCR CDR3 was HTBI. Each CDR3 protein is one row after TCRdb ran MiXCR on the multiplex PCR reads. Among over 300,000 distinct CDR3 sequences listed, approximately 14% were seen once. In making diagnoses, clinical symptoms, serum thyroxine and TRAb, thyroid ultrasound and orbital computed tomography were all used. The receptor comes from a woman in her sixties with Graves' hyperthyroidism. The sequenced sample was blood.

DNA for the CDR3: TGCAGTGCTAGGGCTAGCGGGAGTAGGGGTTTGAAATACAATGAGCAGTTCTTC. As protein: CSARASGSRGLKYNEQFF. The genes are TRBV20-1 and TRBJ2-1, with 10 bases that match TRBD2. The CDR3 spans 18 residues. V lost 3 bases, J lost 4 bases, and 15 bases stayed unmatched. Germline V gene data show CDR1 as DFQATT and CDR2 as SNEGSKA (reference sequence).